One and the same sample provided the 30 T cell receptor beta chains below, sequenced in a study of T cell repertoires in cytomegalovirus infection. TCRdb passed the reads through MiXCR, listing each CDR3 protein once. The top ten clones hold about 24% of a sample with roughly 500,000 distinct CDR3 sequences, 15% to 20% of them seen once. The specimen sequenced was CD8+ T cells from PBMCs. Receptor source: a human donor in good health (CMV status not recorded). Some clones in this sample may be carry-over from other donors' samples.

This clonotype was recorded many times. The rearrangement links TRBV7-6 to TRBJ2-7, with TRBD1 matching 8 bases. Germline assignment: CDR1 SGHVS and CDR2 FNYEAQ. CDR3 size: 15 residues. The trim removed 1 base at V and 2 bases at J, leaving 4 bases unmatched. The CDR3 protein is CASSLGDRLPYEQYF. The DNA for the CDR3 is TGTGCCAGCAGCTTAGGGGACAGGTTACCCTACGAGCAGTACTTC.

At least ten counts were recorded for this clonotype. The chain links TRBV4-2 to TRBJ2-1, with D possibly matching TRBD1 (5 bases). V lost 1 base, J lost 6 bases, and 16 bases lay in between. The CDR3 loop spans 16 amino acids. CDR1 is LGHNA and CDR2 is YNFKEQ in the germline V gene. CDR3 residues: CASSQGEIGVRNEQFF. DNA of the CDR3: TGTGCCAGCAGCCAAGGAGAGATAGGGGTCCGCAATGAGCAGTTCTTC.

Concerning this clonotype: One junction end disagrees with the germline gene, perhaps due to a read error. The chain uses TRBV7-4 and TRBJ1-2, with 7 bases fitting TRBD1. Per the germline V gene, CDR1 is SGHVT and CDR2 is SQSDAQ. CDR3 size: 14 residues. CDR3 residues: CASSGGTVKYGYTF. The CDR3 nucleotides read TGTGCAAGCAGTGGGGGGACAGTGAAATATGGCTACACCTTC. Complete variable domain (other parts from reference TRBV7-4 and TRBJ1-2): GAGVSQSPRYKVAKRGRDVALRCDSISGHVTLYWYRQTLGQGSEVLTYSQSDAQRDKSGRPSGRFSAERPERSVSTLKIQRTEQGDSAVYLCASSGGTVKYGYTFGSGTRLTVV.

CDR3 DNA: TGTGCCAGTAGTATAGGGCGCGAGCAGTTCTTC. Translation: CASSIGREQFF. The chain links TRBV19 to TRBJ2-1; D not certain. The V and J ends lost 1 base and 10 bases respectively, with 5 bases between them. Germline CDR1 and CDR2: LNHDA and SQIVND (reference sequence). This CDR3 is 11 amino acids long.

This clonotype was seen a handful of times. The chain carries TRBV5-4 and TRBJ2-1, with TRBD2 identical over 9 bases. J was trimmed by 7 bases and V by 2 bases; bases with no gene match: 10. The V gene's germline CDR1 is SGHNT and CDR2 YYREEE (reference sequence). This CDR3 has 16 amino acids. CDR3 coding DNA: TGTGCCAGCAGCTTAGCTGCCGAGCGGGGGGAGAATGAGCAGTTCTTC. Its translation is CASSLAAERGENEQFF.

This clonotype was detected many times. This rearrangement joins TRBV7-2 to TRBJ2-7, with D maybe TRBD2 (6 bases). This CDR3 region has 14 residues. Germline V lookup: CDR1 SGHTA, CDR2 FQGNSA. Trimming left V 3 bases short and J 6 bases short, with 15 bases between. CDR3 residues: CASSFTGEQREQYF. DNA of the CDR3: TGTGCCAGCAGCTTCACGGGAGAACAACGCGAGCAGTACTTC.

The chain combines TRBV4-1 with TRBJ2-5, with 14 bases lining up with TRBD2. CDR1 and CDR2 from the germline V gene are MGHRA and YSYEKL. The CDR3 sequence is 18 residues long. The trim removed 3 bases at V and 3 bases at J, leaving 9 bases unmatched. CDR3 region: CASSHKIGTSGREETQYF. The CDR3 DNA follows: TGCGCCAGCAGCCACAAGATCGGGACTAGCGGGAGAGAAGAGACCCAGTACTTC.

The table lists this clonotype with a few counts. This chain uses TRBV5-6 with TRBJ1-4; D gene uncertain. There are 14 residues in the CDR3. Trimming cost V 4 bases and J 8 bases, with 15 bases left between them. Looked up from germline, CDR1 is SGHDT and CDR2 is YYEEEE. The CDR3 here is CASSETGYGEKLFF. CDR3 coding DNA: TGTGCCAGCAGCGAGACTGGGTATGGAGAAAAACTGTTTTTT.

This clonotype was counted a few times. CDR3 residues: CASSLYGQGSNYGYTF. CDR3 nucleotide sequence: TGTGCCAGCAGTTTATATGGACAGGGGAGTAACTATGGCTACACCTTC. The chain combines TRBV27 with TRBJ1-2, with 9 bases fitting TRBD1. The CDR3 runs 16 residues. Trimming took 1 base from V and 1 from J; bases not matched to a gene: 4. Per germline, CDR1 MNHEY and CDR2 SMNVEV (reference sequence).

This clonotype was observed at least ten times. The CDR3 sequence is CASSYSPLAKNIQYF. In DNA, the CDR3 is TGTGCCAGCAGTTACTCTCCCCTAGCCAAAAACATTCAGTACTTC. The chain has TRBV6-5 and TRBJ2-4; no clear D gene. The CDR3 is 15 residues long. Trimming took off 0 bases at V and 0 bases at J, with 6 bases between the two ends. Germline V CDR1 and CDR2: MNHEY, SVGAGI.

The chain links TRBV5-6 to TRBJ1-1; 9 nucleotides align to TRBD1. This CDR3 has 16 residues. The germline gives CDR1 SGHDT, CDR2 YYEEEE. V was pared by 0 bases and J by 5 bases, with 8 bases of the junction left unmatched. As DNA, the CDR3 is TGTGCCAGCAGCTTGGTCCTCGGGACAGGGAGGACTGAAGCTTTCTTT. Its protein is CASSLVLGTGRTEAFF.

The chain employs TRBV11-1 and TRBJ2-1, with 8 nucleotides matching TRBD1. J was trimmed by 5 bases and V by 5 bases; bases with no gene match: 8. CDR3 length equals 15 residues. CDR1 and CDR2 (germline): SGHAT, FQDESV (reference sequence). The CDR3 here is CASSQRTGTHNEQFF. DNA for the CDR3: TGTGCCAGCAGCCAGAGGACAGGGACCCACAATGAGCAGTTCTTC.

This clonotype came up many times. This sequence joins TRBV7-2 and TRBJ1-2; 8 nucleotides agree with TRBD1. The germline V gene encodes CDR1 SGHTA and CDR2 FQGNSA. V was pared by 2 bases and J by 6 bases, with 14 bases of the junction left unmatched. This CDR3 is built from 17 residues. The CDR3 DNA sequence: TGTGCCAGCAGCTTAACTGTAGTAACAGGGGGTAGGGATGGCTACACCTTC. Translation gives CASSLTVVTGGRDGYTF.

Details on this clonotype: No conserved phenylalanine or tryptophan is present at the end of the CDR3, so a read error is the likely explanation. DNA for the CDR3: TGTGCTAGTGGTATCGGGGTGAACTATGGCTACACCTTA. Encoded protein: CASGIGVNYGYTL. This chain connects TRBV12-5 to TRBJ1-2; D not certain. This CDR3 comprises 13 residues. CDR1 and CDR2 from the germline V gene are LGHNT and FRNRAP. V lost 5 bases and J lost 2, with 9 bases in between.

This chain links TRBV5-5 with TRBJ2-7; D is unresolved. CDR1 and CDR2 from the germline V gene are SGHKS and YYEKEE (reference sequence). The CDR3 consists of 14 residues. The V end was cut by 2 bases, the J end by 0 bases, with 9 bases between. CDR3 amino acids: CASSFLSSSYEQYF. The CDR3 DNA reads as TGTGCCAGCAGCTTTTTGTCCAGCTCCTACGAGCAGTACTTC.

This clonotype was detected many times. This rearrangement joins TRBV7-8 to TRBJ2-7, with TRBD1 matching 9 bases. Germline loops: CDR1 SGHVS, CDR2 FQNEAQ. Trimming cost V 0 bases and J 5 bases; bases outside gene matches: 8. CDR3 length: 16 amino acids. The CDR3 is CASSLARRDRAHEQYF. CDR3 DNA: TGTGCCAGCAGCTTAGCCCGGCGGGACAGGGCACACGAGCAGTACTTC.

The rearrangement joins TRBV7-4 to TRBJ2-4, with D tentatively TRBD1 (5 bases). The germline CDR1 and CDR2 sequences are SGHVT and SQSDAQ. The CDR3 extends over 16 amino acids. Trimming removed 4 bases from V and 4 bases from J, with 17 bases in between. CDR3 bases: TGTGCCAGCAGCTCAACCCAGGGCAGCTTTAAAAACATTCAGTACTTC. It yields the protein CASSSTQGSFKNIQYF.

The sample holds many counts of this clonotype. The chain joins TRBV7-9 to TRBJ1-1, with 8 bases identical to TRBD1. This CDR3 comprises 17 residues. Germline lookup yields CDR1 SEHNR and CDR2 FQNEAQ (reference sequence). The J segment lost 1 base and the V segment lost 5 bases, leaving 12 bases of the junction unmatched. In DNA form, the CDR3 reads TGTGCCAGCAGCCAGGACAGGGCAATTAGTAGGAACACTGAAGCTTTCTTT. Translated: CASSQDRAISRNTEAFF.

The table lists this clonotype with many counts. The CDR3 DNA is TGTGCCAGCAGCTTAGGGCCACCGGCGGGGGGCTACACCTTC. It is translated as CASSLGPPAGGYTF. This chain connects TRBV7-9 to TRBJ1-2; D gene uncertain. There are 14 residues in the CDR3. Trimming pared 1 base from V and 8 bases from J, leaving 14 bases between. Germline lookup yields CDR1 SEHNR and CDR2 FQNEAQ (reference sequence).

The V call is TRBV6-1, the J call TRBJ2-7; D might be TRBD1 (6 bases). The CDR3 has 14 amino acids. Trimming removed 1 base at V and 2 bases at J, with 9 bases between. Germline-derived CDR1 and CDR2 are MNHNS and SASEGT. The CDR3 spells CASSEVGQPYEQYF. In DNA, the CDR3 is TGTGCCAGCAGTGAAGTCGGACAGCCCTACGAGCAGTACTTC.

There are a few counts of this clonotype. The rearrangement joins TRBV4-1 to TRBJ1-6, with 9 positions matching TRBD1. This CDR3 is built from 17 residues. The germline CDR1 and CDR2 sequences are MGHRA and YSYEKL. V trimming: 4 bases; J trimming: 3 bases; junction bases outside the gene matches: 7. The CDR3 nucleotides read TGCGCCAGCAGCCGATTCGACAGGGGGGTCTATAATTCACCCCTCCACTTT. Amino acids: CASSRFDRGVYNSPLHF.

This clonotype has at least ten counts. The genes are TRBV10-3 and TRBJ2-7; D call uncertain. The length of the CDR3 is 12 residues. Germline CDR1 reads ENHRY; CDR2 reads SYGVKD. Trimming took off 2 bases at V and 2 bases at J, with 4 bases between the two ends. DNA for the CDR3: TGTGCCATCAGTGAGGCTCCCTACGAGCAGTACTTC. Translation: CAISEAPYEQYF.

The DNA for the CDR3 is TGCGCCAGCAGCCAAGCATCTAAAGCTTTCTTT. It translates to CASSQASKAFF. The chain couples TRBV4-1 to TRBJ1-1; D ambiguous. The CDR3 covers 11 residues. Germline CDR1 is MGHRA and CDR2 is YSYEKL. The germline V and J ends were trimmed by 1 base and 9 bases, with 6 bases remaining between them.

This clonotype was seen ten or more times. The chain uses TRBV7-2 and TRBJ2-7; 13 positions match TRBD2. The V gene end was trimmed by 5 bases and the J gene end by 12 bases; junction bases not matched to a gene: 13. Germline lookup yields CDR1 SGHTA and CDR2 FQGNSA. The length of the CDR3 is 15 residues. The CDR3 coding sequence is TGTGCCAGCAGCCCGGGACTAGCGGGGACGACTGTAGCGTACTTC. Residues: CASSPGLAGTTVAYF.

The chain joins TRBV11-2 to TRBJ2-2; D ambiguous. V lost 4 bases and J 4 bases, leaving 10 bases between the germline ends. Germline V gene lookup returns CDR1 SGHAT and CDR2 FQNNGV. CDR3 size: 14 residues. The CDR3 protein is CASSSGEFTGELFF. The CDR3 DNA is TGTGCCAGCAGCTCCGGAGAATTCACCGGGGAGCTGTTTTTT.

This clonotype has a handful of counts. CDR3 protein: CASSYNSLGAGGGRNEQFF. The CDR3 DNA reads TGCGCCAGCAGCTACAACTCTCTTGGAGCGGGAGGAGGTCGGAATGAGCAGTTCTTC. V and J are TRBV5-1 and TRBJ2-1; the match to TRBD2 covers 9 bases. Germline V gene data show CDR1 as SGHRS and CDR2 as YFSETQ. Trimming removed 3 bases from V and 7 bases from J; junction bases left unmatched: 20. The CDR3 totals 19 residues.

This clonotype showed up just a few times. This sequence joins TRBV2 and TRBJ1-2; possible D gene TRBD1, 5 bases. The CDR3 length is 18 residues. V gave up 3 bases and J gave up 3 bases, with 23 bases separating them. CDR1 is SNHLY and CDR2 is FYNNEI in the germline V gene. CDR3 region: CASSDNSEGPLRDYGYTF. CDR3 DNA sequence: TGTGCCAGCAGTGATAATTCGGAGGGGCCGCTAAGAGACTATGGCTACACCTTC.

The V and J genes are TRBV27 and TRBJ1-2, with D possibly being TRBD1 (5 bases). The CDR3 has 15 amino acids. The V end lost 4 bases, the J end lost 4 bases, and 16 bases lay between the germline ends. Germline V lookup: CDR1 MNHEY, CDR2 SMNVEV (reference sequence). CDR3 protein: CASSSRAGVGYGYTF. CDR3 nucleotides: TGTGCCAGCAGTTCCAGGGCGGGGGTGGGCTATGGCTACACCTTC.

This clonotype was seen once. The genes are TRBV7-6 and TRBJ2-1; unclear D gene. Germline CDR1 is SGHVS and CDR2 is FNYEAQ. The CDR3 sequence is 13 residues long. V gave up 5 bases and J gave up 7 bases, with 12 bases separating them. The CDR3 DNA sequence: TGTGCCAGCAGCCCCACCATGAAAAATGAGCAGTTCTTC. Amino acids: CASSPTMKNEQFF.

This clonotype was seen ten or more times. The chain links TRBV7-6 to TRBJ2-3, with TRBD1 matching 12 bases. With V trimmed by 5 bases and J by 5 bases, 8 bases remained unmatched. Germline-derived CDR1 and CDR2 are SGHVS and FNYEAQ. The CDR3 consists of 16 residues. CDR3 DNA sequence: TGTGCCAGCAGCCACCGGGACAGGGGGCTGGAAGATACGCAGTATTTT. It codes for CASSHRDRGLEDTQYF. The full variable domain, rest sourced from reference TRBV7-6 and TRBJ2-3, is GAGVSQSPRYKVTKRGQDVALRCDPISGHVSLYWYRQALGQGPEFLTYFNYEAQQDKSGLPNDRFSAERPEGSISTLTIQRTEQRDSAMYRCASSHRDRGLEDTQYFGPGTRLTVL.